These 29 T cell receptor beta chains share one sample of origin, sequenced in a study of blood T cell repertoires in COVID-19. Sequencing used immunoSEQ multiplex PCR; TCRdb keeps in-frame clones, though not all of them. The sample consists of approximately 200,000 clones, about 90% of them appearing once. The sequencing input was peripheral blood. All receptors derive from a woman aged 55-70 years with acute or convalescent COVID-19.

The rearrangement links TRBV18 to TRBJ1-4; D not certain. Germline-derived CDR1 and CDR2 are KGHSH and LQKENI. The V and J ends lost 2 bases and 8 bases respectively, with 18 bases between them. The CDR3 spans 16 residues. The CDR3 bases are TGTGCCAGCTCACCAAGGCCCGTCGCGGACTCAGAAAAACTGTTTTTT. The encoded protein is CASSPRPVADSEKLFF.

The chain combines TRBV19 with TRBJ2-7; a weak D match, TRBD1 (5 bases). Per the germline V gene, CDR1 is LNHDA and CDR2 is SQIVND (reference sequence). Trimming shortened V by 1 base and J by 0 bases, and 13 bases separated the two germline ends. The CDR3 spans 16 residues. The CDR3 coding sequence is TGTGCCAGTAGTATAGGGGGCAGTGCGAGCTCCTACGAGCAGTACTTC. Translating it yields CASSIGGSASSYEQYF.

The chain joins TRBV5-1 to TRBJ2-5, with 8 bases fitting TRBD1. The CDR3 spans 16 residues. Germline V gives CDR1 SGHRS, CDR2 YFSETQ. Germline trimming cut 4 bases from V and 1 base from J; bases unmatched to any gene: 9. CDR3 protein: CASSKGTGPPQETQYF. The DNA for the CDR3 is TGCGCCAGCAGCAAGGGGACAGGCCCACCCCAAGAGACCCAGTACTTC. The variable domain in full, completed from reference TRBV5-1 and TRBJ2-5, reads KAGVTQTPRYLIKTRGQQVTLSCSPISGHRSVSWYQQTPGQGLQFLFEYFSETQRNKGNFPGRFSGRQFSNSRSEMNVSTLELGDSALYLCASSKGTGPPQETQYFGPGTRLLVL.

A single count supports this clone. J is TRBJ2-5 and V is TRBV9; 11 bases are a match to TRBD2. V shed 0 bases and J 4 bases; nucleotides not matched to a gene: 8. Germline CDR1 and CDR2: SGDLS and YYNGEE. The CDR3 consists of 17 residues. The CDR3 loop reads CASSVDLSGGVGETQYF. Here the CDR3 DNA reads TGTGCCAGCAGCGTAGATCTTAGCGGGGGGGTAGGAGAGACCCAGTACTTC.

The chain recombines TRBV11-2 with TRBJ2-5, with D possibly TRBD2 on 7 matching bases. Germline V lookup: CDR1 SGHAT, CDR2 FQNNGV. The CDR3 runs to 12 residues. Trimming stripped 4 bases from V and 8 bases from J, with 11 bases between. CDR3 nucleotides: TGTGCCAGCAGCTCCGGCGGGGGCACCCAGTACTTC. This sequence encodes CASSSGGGTQYF.

The DNA of the CDR3 is TGTGCCAGCAGTCCCGGGACAGCCAGTTTTAGCAATCAGCCCCAGCATTTT. Its translation is CASSPGTASFSNQPQHF. The chain carries TRBV6-6 and TRBJ1-5; TRBD1 aligns across 7 bases. CDR1 MNHNY and CDR2 SVGAGI come from the germline V gene (reference sequence). V gave up 5 bases and J gave up 0 bases; unmatched junction bases: 10. The CDR3 totals 17 residues.

This chain links TRBV19 with TRBJ2-2; D call uncertain. Germline assignment: CDR1 LNHDA and CDR2 SQIVND (reference sequence). Trimming removed 3 bases from V and 4 bases from J, with 12 bases in between. The CDR3 extends over 15 amino acids. The CDR3 protein is CASSIGVVGTGELFF. In DNA form, the CDR3 reads TGTGCCAGTAGTATTGGAGTAGTTGGCACCGGGGAGCTGTTTTTT.

The rearrangement links TRBV6-5 to TRBJ1-1; 8 bases agree with TRBD1. Germline CDR1 and CDR2: MNHEY and SVGAGI. Germline trimming cut 5 bases from V and 4 bases from J; bases unmatched to any gene: 6. This CDR3 has 14 residues. The CDR3 DNA is TGTGCCAGCAGTACCGGACAGGGCTTCACTGAAGCTTTCTTT. Translating gives CASSTGQGFTEAFF.

V usage is TRBV10-3 and J usage is TRBJ2-5, with 9 bases lining up with TRBD1. The V gene end was trimmed by 11 bases and the J gene end by 4 bases; junction bases not matched to a gene: 5. Germline V gene data show CDR1 as ENHRY and CDR2 as SYGVKD. The CDR3 is 12 residues long. This CDR3 is CAVRDRAETQYF. Here the CDR3 DNA reads TGTGCCGTCCGGGACAGGGCAGAGACCCAGTACTTC.

This rearrangement joins TRBV4-2 to TRBJ1-2; D ambiguous. The CDR3 contains 13 residues. Per the germline V gene, CDR1 is LGHNA and CDR2 is YNFKEQ. The V end was cut by 1 base, the J end by 5 bases, with 8 bases between. The CDR3 loop is CASSQGDVYGYTF. CDR3 coding DNA: TGTGCCAGCAGCCAAGGCGATGTTTATGGCTACACCTTC.

The rearrangement links TRBV2 to TRBJ2-3; D perhaps matches TRBD1 (6 bases). Germline V gene sequence: CDR1 SNHLY, CDR2 FYNNEI. CDR3 length: 15 amino acids. Trimming left V 6 bases short and J 0 bases short, with 13 bases between. Here the CDR3 DNA reads TGTGCCAGCAGACGGACAGACACTAGCACAGATACGCAGTATTTT. This encodes CASRRTDTSTDTQYF.

V is TRBV21-1 and J is TRBJ2-2; no check of the table's D call, TRBD1, against the DNA was made. TRBV21-1 is tagged as a pseudogene. The CDR3 extends over 17 amino acids. The DNA of the CDR3 is TGTGCCAGCAGCAAAGACGGGACAGGGGAATACACCGGGGAGCTGTTTTTT. Its protein product is CASSKDGTGEYTGELFF.

The chain couples TRBV5-1 to TRBJ2-5, with 9 bases lining up with TRBD2. The CDR3 has 16 amino acids. V shed 0 bases and J 3 bases; nucleotides not matched to a gene: 6. Germline assignment: CDR1 SGHRS and CDR2 YFSETQ. The CDR3: CASSLGALAGKETQYF. For the CDR3, the DNA is TGCGCCAGCAGCTTGGGGGCCCTAGCGGGGAAAGAGACCCAGTACTTC.

This clone appeared a few times. The gene calls are TRBV9 and TRBJ2-7; D might be TRBD2 (6 bases). Looked up from germline, CDR1 is SGDLS and CDR2 is YYNGEE. Between the trimmed V and J ends, which lost 7 bases and 5 bases, there was a span of 16 bases. The CDR3 sequence is 13 residues long. The CDR3 bases are TGTGCCAGCGGGCGGGACCAAGGGGACGAGCAGTACTTC. It translates to CASGRDQGDEQYF.

The chain couples TRBV11-2 to TRBJ2-1, with TRBD2 matching 14 bases. This CDR3 comprises 18 residues. In germline, CDR1 is SGHAT, CDR2 FQNNGV. V shed 1 base and J 9 bases; nucleotides not matched to a gene: 11. CDR3 region: CASSLAFGTSGSIGEQFF. The CDR3 DNA reads as TGTGCCAGCAGCTTAGCATTCGGGACTAGCGGGAGTATCGGTGAGCAGTTCTTC.

The chain uses TRBV28 and TRBJ1-2; D uncertain. Germline V gene lookup returns CDR1 MDHEN and CDR2 SYDVKM. V lost 3 bases to trimming and J lost 0 bases, with 5 bases between them. CDR3 length: 13 amino acids. CDR3 nucleotide sequence: TGTGCCAGCAGTTTCACTTCTAACTATGGCTACACCTTC. Amino acids: CASSFTSNYGYTF.

The rearrangement uses TRBV18 and TRBJ2-7; weak D call: TRBD1 (6 bases). The CDR3 is 15 amino acids. V lost 6 bases to trimming and J lost 6 bases, with 21 bases between them. Germline CDR1 reads KGHSH; CDR2 reads LQKENI. The CDR3 sequence is CASSPTTGYLGEQYF. DNA of the CDR3: TGTGCCAGCTCCCCCACGACAGGCTATTTGGGCGAGCAGTACTTC. Complete variable domain (other parts from reference TRBV18 and TRBJ2-7): NAGVMQNPRHLVRRRGQEARLRCSPMKGHSHVYWYRQLPEEGLKFMVYLQKENIIDESGMPKERFSAEFPKEGPSILRIQQVVRGDSAAYFCASSPTTGYLGEQYFGPGTRLTVT.

Only a few counts were recorded for this clone. The CDR3 bases are TGTGCCTGGAGTTCAGGAGGAAATCAGCCCCAGCATTTT. This encodes CAWSSGGNQPQHF. The V and J genes are TRBV30 and TRBJ1-5; no definite D call. The CDR3 consists of 13 residues. CDR1 GTSNPN and CDR2 SVGIG come from the germline V gene (reference sequence). Trimming cost V 2 bases and J 4 bases, with 9 bases left between them.

This rearrangement joins TRBV11-2 to TRBJ2-7, with 7 bases matching TRBD1. The germline V gene encodes CDR1 SGHAT and CDR2 FQNNGV. The ends lost 3 bases at V and 0 bases at J; junction bases unmatched: 5. There are 15 residues in the CDR3. CDR3 in amino acids: CASSFTGTASYEQYF. The CDR3 DNA is TGTGCCAGCAGCTTTACCGGGACAGCCTCCTACGAGCAGTACTTC.

This clone was observed a handful of times. V usage is TRBV18 and J usage is TRBJ2-1, with a possible D match to TRBD2 (6 bases). The CDR3 totals 14 residues. V shed 3 bases and J shed 9 bases, with 15 bases lying between them. Germline V gene sequence: CDR1 KGHSH, CDR2 LQKENI. The CDR3 nucleotides read TGTGCCAGCTCACCCGGGGACTGGCGGAGTGAGCAGTTCTTC. This sequence encodes CASSPGDWRSEQFF.

The V and J genes are TRBV4-1 and TRBJ2-5; 13 bases are a match to TRBD2. V was clipped by 4 bases and J by 14 bases; unmatched bases: 13. Germline V CDR1 and CDR2: MGHRA, YSYEKL. CDR3 length equals 15 residues. The CDR3: CASSRPGTSGERVYF. The DNA for the CDR3 is TGCGCCAGCAGCCGACCCGGGACTAGCGGGGAGCGGGTCTACTTC.

This clone occurred once. The rearrangement joins TRBV7-2 to TRBJ2-2; TRBD2 agrees at 11 bases. This CDR3 is built from 15 residues. The V segment lost 6 bases and the J segment 4 bases; nucleotides outside the gene matches: 4. CDR1 SGHTA and CDR2 FQGNSA come from the germline V gene. For the CDR3, the DNA is TGTGCCAGCAGACTAGCGGGAGTTGGCACCGGGGAGCTGTTTTTT. Encoded protein: CASRLAGVGTGELFF. Using reference TRBV7-2 and TRBJ2-2 for the parts outside the CDR3, the full variable domain is GAGVSQSPSNKVTEKGKDVELRCDPISGHTALYWYRQSLGQGLEFLIYFQGNSAPDKSGLPSDRFSAERTGGSVSTLTIQRTQQEDSAVYLCASRLAGVGTGELFFGEGSRLTVL.

V is TRBV10-3 and J is TRBJ1-3; no clear D gene. The germline gives CDR1 ENHRY, CDR2 SYGVKD. With 0 bases removed from V and 2 bases from J, the gap between germline ends came to 11 bases. The CDR3 covers 16 residues. The CDR3 DNA is TGTGCCATCAGTGAGTCGAACCAGGTAACTGGAAACACCATATATTTT. Translation: CAISESNQVTGNTIYF.

The J gene is TRBJ2-4, the V gene TRBV2, with TRBD1 matching 8 bases. The CDR3 runs 16 residues. Trimming took 5 bases from V and 0 from J; bases not matched to a gene: 6. The germline CDR1 and CDR2 sequences are SNHLY and FYNNEI. CDR3 residues: CASSQGQDLAKNIQYF. CDR3 DNA sequence: TGTGCCAGCAGTCAGGGACAGGACCTAGCCAAAAACATTCAGTACTTC.

The chain recombines TRBV18 with TRBJ2-7; D remains ambiguous. V was shortened by 3 bases and J by 7 bases, with 10 bases between the two germline ends. Germline CDR1 reads KGHSH; CDR2 reads LQKENI. This CDR3 is built from 12 residues. The CDR3 DNA sequence: TGTGCCAGCTCACCCGAGTTATGGGAGCAGTACTTC. Protein sequence: CASSPELWEQYF.

The rearrangement links TRBV5-1 to TRBJ2-1; 9 bases agree with TRBD2. V gave up 2 bases and J gave up 2 bases; unmatched junction bases: 5. Germline V gene lookup returns CDR1 SGHRS and CDR2 YFSETQ. The CDR3 spans 16 residues. CDR3 nucleotide sequence: TGCGCCAGCAGCTTCGACCTAGCGGGGCCCTACAATGAGCAGTTCTTC. Translated: CASSFDLAGPYNEQFF.

The chain carries TRBV15 and TRBJ2-7; 7 bases are a match to TRBD2. The V gene end was trimmed by 0 bases and the J gene end by 3 bases; junction bases not matched to a gene: 8. This CDR3 is built from 16 residues. Per germline, CDR1 LNHNV and CDR2 YYDKDF (reference sequence). As DNA, the CDR3 is TGTGCCACCAGCAGAGATTACGGGGGGAAAGGCTACGAGCAGTACTTC. The encoded protein is CATSRDYGGKGYEQYF.

The rearrangement uses TRBV27 and TRBJ2-7, with 12 bases fitting TRBD2. V dropped 0 bases and J dropped 6; count of bases not matched to a gene: 3. The CDR3 has 15 residues. Germline loops: CDR1 MNHEY, CDR2 SMNVEV (reference sequence). The CDR3 nucleotides are TGTGCCAGCAGTTTATCGACTAGCGGGAGAAGCGAGCAGTACTTC. Its protein product is CASSLSTSGRSEQYF.

The chain is built from TRBV7-2 and TRBJ1-1, with D possibly being TRBD1 (5 bases). CDR3 length: 14 residues. Germline values: CDR1 SGHTA, CDR2 FQGNSA. V was trimmed by 4 bases and J by 5 bases, leaving 14 bases between them. Here the CDR3 DNA reads TGTGCCAGCAGCTCCAGGGTTCCGCTTACTGAAGCTTTCTTT. Its translation is CASSSRVPLTEAFF.